The present TCR beta chain was sequenced within a study of a mutant IDH1 vaccine in newly diagnosed glioma. Study in general: Either 4-6 weeks after radiotherapy alone or alongside temozolomide, vaccination was begun. Broader study findings: Apparently unrelated to pseudoprogression were changes in the top peripheral T cell clonotypes.

This CDR3 is 14 amino acids long. CDR1 and CDR2 (germline): MGHRA, YSYEKL. V was shortened by 4 bases and J by 3 bases, with 9 bases between the two germline ends. About this clone itself: Its antigen remains unknown.

Time point denoted: week 11, during vaccination. Each dose delivered 300 ug of mutant IDH1 20-mer peptide subcutaneously with imiquimod. Produced via immunoSEQ multiplex PCR; TCRdb's table is partial and in-frame only. The sample holds about 130,000 clones, roughly 78% seen once. The chain employs TRBV4-1 and TRBJ2-2; D is tentatively TRBD1 or TRBD2 (5 bases each). The sequenced sample was PBMCs, obtained from a glioma patient whose treatment included an IDH1 peptide vaccine. This sequence originates from a man between 40 and 49 years old with glioma. CDR3 amino acids: CASSLRDDTGELFF. The CDR3 DNA follows: TGCGCCAGCAGCCTTAGGGACGACACCGGGGAGCTGTTTTTT.